This is a list of T cell receptor beta chains from one sample in a study of blood T cell repertoires in COVID-19. Libraries were prepared by immunoSEQ multiplex PCR; TCRdb keeps only in-frame clonotypes and omits some of them. The sample yields tens of thousands of clones, about 90% seen once. Sequencing input: peripheral blood. The receptors shown here come from a human donor in a cohort sampled during active COVID-19. Both conserved end residues are part of each CDR3. A D gene is named only where the DNA matches it firmly. Clone size is stated in some rows and not others, as once, few, many or a class when expanded.

TRBJ1-5 | - | - | TRBV4-2 | CASSQITGNQPQHF | TGTGCCAGCAGCCAAATTACAGGGAATCAGCCCCAGCATTTT
TRBJ1-1 | - | TRBD1 | TRBV9 | CASSVWTGANSEAFF | TGTGCCAGCAGCGTATGGACAGGGGCTAACAGTGAAGCTTTCTTT
TRBJ2-5 | - | TRBD2 | TRBV6-2/TRBV6-3 | CASGPYPAGGIQETQYF | TGTGCCAGCGGCCCGTACCCAGCGGGGGGTATCCAAGAGACCCAGTACTTC
TRBJ2-1 | - | - | TRBV29-1 | CSAPGSGRGYNEQFF | TGCAGCGCCCCGGGGTCGGGGCGGGGCTACAATGAGCAGTTCTTC
TRBJ1-1 | once | - | TRBV10-3 | CAINRGEGATEAFF | TGTGCCATCAACCGAGGCGAGGGAGCCACTGAAGCTTTCTTT
TRBJ2-1 | - | - | TRBV11-2 | CASSPTLDNEQFF | TGTGCCAGCAGCCCCACACTAGACAATGAGCAGTTCTTC
TRBJ1-6 | - | TRBD1 | TRBV7-2 | CASSRSTGKFNSPLHF | TGTGCCAGCAGCCGGTCGACAGGGAAATTTAATTCACCCCTCCACTTT
TRBJ2-2 | - | - | TRBV12-3/TRBV12-4 | CASSFVTGELFF | TGTGCCAGCAGCTTCGTCACCGGGGAGCTGTTTTTT
TRBJ2-1 | - | TRBD2 | TRBV2 | CASSERVTSGGLIF | TGTGCCAGCAGTGAACGGGTGACTAGCGGGGGGCTCATCTTC
TRBJ2-7 | - | - | TRBV3-1/TRBV3-2 | CASSLGQLSYEQYF | TGTGCCAGCAGCCTAGGACAGCTCTCCTACGAGCAGTACTTC
TRBJ1-2 | - | TRBD1 | TRBV29-1 | CSVVGVPGQGNYGYTF | TGCAGCGTTGTAGGAGTCCCGGGACAGGGGAACTATGGCTACACCTTC
TRBJ2-7 | - | TRBD1 | TRBV18 | CASSRDRGSDEQYF | TGTGCCAGCTCACGGGACAGGGGATCGGACGAGCAGTACTTC
TRBJ2-2 | - | - | TRBV30 | CAWSPNGGLTGELFF | TGTGCCTGGAGCCCGAACGGGGGACTCACCGGGGAGCTGTTTTTT
TRBJ2-7 | - | TRBD2 | TRBV20-1 | CSASGTSQGGEQYF | TGCAGTGCTAGTGGGACTAGCCAGGGGGGAGAGCAGTACTTC
TRBJ1-2 | - | - | TRBV6-1 | CASSELGSYGYTF | TGTGCCAGCAGTGAACTTGGGAGCTATGGCTACACCTTC
TRBJ2-2 | - | - | TRBV5-4 | CASSPDSSKLFF | TGTGCCAGCAGCCCGGACAGTTCGAAGCTGTTTTTT
TRBJ1-2 | - | TRBD1 | TRBV6-5 | CASSIGQGSYGYTF | TGTGCCAGCAGTATCGGACAGGGGAGCTATGGCTACACCTTC
TRBJ2-3 | - | TRBD1 | TRBV5-6 | CASSFGQGADTQYF | TGTGCCAGCAGCTTCGGACAGGGGGCAGATACGCAGTATTTT
TRBJ1-2 | - | - | TRBV18 | CASSPEGYGYTF | TGTGCCAGCTCACCTGAGGGCTATGGCTACACCTTC
TRBJ1-2 | - | TRBD1 | TRBV7-6 | CASSSRTGDGYTF | TGTGCCAGCAGCTCGAGGACAGGGGATGGCTACACCTTC
TRBJ2-7 | - | - | TRBV7-8 | CASSLVTGTYEQYF | TGTGCCAGCAGCTTAGTTACAGGGACCTACGAGCAGTACTTC
TRBJ2-7 | - | - | TRBV11-2 | CASSLGTDTYEQYF | TGTGCCAGCAGCTTAGGGACGGACACCTACGAGCAGTACTTC
TRBJ1-2 | - | - | TRBV6-5 | CATLDSLNYGYTF | TGTGCCACCTTGGACAGTCTTAACTATGGCTACACCTTC
TRBJ2-7 | - | TRBD2 | TRBV6-5 | CASDRLAGEQYF | TGTGCCAGCGATCGGCTAGCGGGTGAGCAGTACTTC
TRBJ2-7 | - | - | TRBV2 | CASTRQASYEQYF | TGTGCCAGCACTCGTCAGGCTTCCTACGAGCAGTACTTC